Following are 21 T cell receptor beta chains from one sample sequenced in a study of monozygotic twins with inflammatory bowel disease. Following a re-call of the 5' RACE reads, TCRdb has one entry per CDR3 protein and lacks DNA. This table lists 310,000 or so distinct CDR3 sequences. Material for sequencing was blood. These receptors originate from a human donor with ulcerative colitis or Crohn's disease, or a healthy co-twin of an affected twin (not recorded which).

The chain couples TRBV6-5 to TRBJ1-3. Germline CDR1 reads MNHEY; CDR2 reads SVGAGI. The CDR3 has 17 amino acids. The CDR3: CASSYSNRVFSGNTIYF.

The chain carries TRBV30 and TRBJ1-2; TCRdb's assignment of TRBD1 cannot be checked, as there is no DNA. The germline V gene encodes CDR1 GTSNPN and CDR2 SVGIG (reference sequence). The length of the CDR3 is 14 residues. The CDR3 spells CAWSALGGADGYTF.

The V gene is TRBV7-9, the J gene TRBJ1-4; TCRdb reports TRBD1, a call that lacks DNA to check it against. From germline, CDR1 is SEHNR and CDR2 FQNEAQ (reference sequence). This CDR3 comprises 15 residues. This chain's CDR3 is CASSPRAASNEKLFF.

This chain connects TRBV5-4 to TRBJ2-1; TCRdb reports TRBD2, a call that lacks DNA to check it against. CDR1 and CDR2 from the germline V gene are SGHNT and YYREEE (reference sequence). CDR3 length equals 16 residues. The CDR3: CASRPTSGDSYNEQFF.

The gene calls are TRBV7-8 and TRBJ1-2; absent DNA, TCRdb's TRBD1 call cannot be checked. The CDR3 runs 15 residues. Germline V CDR1 and CDR2: SGHVS, FQNEAQ. CDR3 loop: CASSPKVGPDYGYTF.

The chain is built from TRBV7-9 and TRBJ2-3; without DNA, the TCRdb call of TRBD2 cannot be checked. The CDR3 is made up of 16 amino acids. The germline V gene encodes CDR1 SEHNR and CDR2 FQNEAQ (reference sequence). The CDR3 spells CASSLVDGSPTDTQYF.

J is TRBJ2-4 and V is TRBV4-1; TCRdb's D call, TRBD2, is unchecked because there is no DNA. From germline, CDR1 is MGHRA and CDR2 YSYEKL. The CDR3 covers 18 residues. The CDR3: CASSQVPGLAEKKNIQYF.

V usage is TRBV7-2 and J usage is TRBJ1-2; TCRdb reports TRBD1, a call that lacks DNA to check it against. The germline CDR1 and CDR2 sequences are SGHTA and FQGNSA. The CDR3 runs to 15 residues. The chain's CDR3 is CASSLAPPGRGGYTF. The full variable domain, completed using reference TRBV7-2 and TRBJ1-2, is GAGVSQSPSNKVTEKGKDVELRCDPISGHTALYWYRQSLGQGLEFLIYFQGNSAPDKSGLPSDRFSAERTGGSVSTLTIQRTQQEDSAVYLCASSLAPPGRGGYTFGSGTRLTVV.

The chain couples TRBV12-3 or TRBV12-4 to TRBJ1-4; TCRdb proposes TRBD1, but this gene call is untestable without DNA. This CDR3 has 14 residues. The chain's CDR3 is CASNSPGQNEKLFF.

V is TRBV20-1 and J is TRBJ2-1. From germline, CDR1 is DFQATT and CDR2 SNEGSKA (reference sequence). CDR3 length: 13 residues. CDR3: CSARVRLSNEQFF.

The V gene is TRBV30, the J gene TRBJ2-1; with no DNA, the TCRdb D assignment of TRBD1 cannot be verified. Germline loops: CDR1 GTSNPN, CDR2 SVGIG (reference sequence). The CDR3 extends over 11 amino acids. This chain's CDR3 is CAWSGGGEQFF.

V is TRBV4-3 and J is TRBJ1-1; as DNA is missing, the TRBD1 call by TCRdb cannot be tested. The CDR3 is made up of 15 amino acids. Germline lookup yields CDR1 LGHNA and CDR2 YSLEER. The CDR3 region is CASSQGTGANTEAFF.

The gene calls are TRBV12-3 or TRBV12-4 and TRBJ1-4; TCRdb's D gene call, TRBD1, goes unchecked for lack of DNA. CDR3 length: 13 amino acids. The CDR3 is CASSFPANEKLFF.

J is TRBJ2-1 and V is TRBV20-1; TCRdb picks TRBD1, but there is no DNA to check that call. This CDR3 is 12 amino acids long. Germline CDR1 and CDR2: DFQATT and SNEGSKA (reference sequence). This CDR3 reads CSGKRGLDEQFF.

The chain uses TRBV18 and TRBJ1-5; as DNA is missing, the TRBD1 call by TCRdb cannot be tested. The CDR3 is 15 residues long. The V gene's germline CDR1 is KGHSH and CDR2 LQKENI. The CDR3 is CASSPIAGEDQPQHF.

This sequence joins TRBV28 and TRBJ2-7; TCRdb reports TRBD1, a call that lacks DNA to check it against. The CDR3 totals 13 residues. Germline V gene sequence: CDR1 MDHEN, CDR2 SYDVKM. The CDR3 reads CASRLRQGGEQYF.

The chain uses TRBV11-2 and TRBJ1-1; TCRdb proposes TRBD1, but this gene call is untestable without DNA. CDR3 length: 14 residues. The V gene's germline CDR1 is SGHAT and CDR2 FQNNGV. The CDR3 region is CASSAVWGDTEAFF.

The chain uses TRBV4-3 and TRBJ2-1; TCRdb reports TRBD1, a call that lacks DNA to check it against. Germline lookup yields CDR1 LGHNA and CDR2 YSLEER. CDR3 length equals 16 residues. Here the CDR3 reads CASSPRRQGARSEQFF.

The rearrangement joins TRBV20-1 to TRBJ2-5; without DNA, the TCRdb call of TRBD1 cannot be checked. Per germline, CDR1 DFQATT and CDR2 SNEGSKA (reference sequence). The CDR3 runs to 16 residues. CDR3 sequence: CSAMPADSRGPETQYF.

V is TRBV12-3 or TRBV12-4 and J is TRBJ2-3; the D gene TCRdb calls, TRBD2, cannot be checked with no DNA. This CDR3 is 14 amino acids long. The CDR3 spells CASSLTSGADTQYF.

The chain recombines TRBV3-1 with TRBJ2-3. The germline gives CDR1 LGHDT, CDR2 YNNKEL (reference sequence). The length of the CDR3 is 16 residues. The chain's CDR3 is CASSQELFGTTDTQYF.